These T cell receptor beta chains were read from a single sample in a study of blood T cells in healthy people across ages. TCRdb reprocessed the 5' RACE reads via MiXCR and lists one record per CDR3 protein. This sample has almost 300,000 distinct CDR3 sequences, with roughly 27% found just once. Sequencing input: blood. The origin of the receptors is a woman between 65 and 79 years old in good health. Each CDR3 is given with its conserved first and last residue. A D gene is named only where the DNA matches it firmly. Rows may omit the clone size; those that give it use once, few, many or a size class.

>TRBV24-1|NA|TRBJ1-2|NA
CATSAQGTPYGYTF
TGTGCCACCAGTGCCCAGGGGACACCTTATGGCTACACCTTC
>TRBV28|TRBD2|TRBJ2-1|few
CATVYAGGTYNEQFF
TGTGCCACCGTTTATGCGGGGGGGACGTACAATGAGCAGTTCTTC
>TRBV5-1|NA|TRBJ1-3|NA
CASSLEMGSGNTIYF
TGCGCCAGCAGCTTGGAGATGGGATCTGGAAACACCATATATTTT
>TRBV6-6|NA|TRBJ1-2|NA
CASSLSQAGNYGYTF
TGTGCCAGCAGTCTGAGCCAGGCCGGCAACTATGGCTACACCTTC
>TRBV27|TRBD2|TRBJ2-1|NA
CASKRYVSGSGNNEQFF
TGTGCCAGCAAACGTTACGTTAGCGGGAGCGGGAACAATGAGCAGTTCTTC
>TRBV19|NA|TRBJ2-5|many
CASSTKETQYF
TGTGCCAGTAGTACCAAAGAGACCCAGTACTTC
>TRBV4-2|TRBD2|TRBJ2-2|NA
CASSQYAAELAGGVTGELFF
TGTGCCAGCAGCCAATACGCTGCCGAGCTAGCGGGAGGGGTCACCGGGGAGCTGTTTTTT
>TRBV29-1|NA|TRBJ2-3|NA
CSVEVFADTQYF
TGCAGCGTTGAAGTTTTCGCAGATACGCAGTATTTT
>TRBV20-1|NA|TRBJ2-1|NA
CSANPVRAYNEQFF
TGCAGTGCTAATCCCGTCCGAGCCTACAATGAGCAGTTCTTC
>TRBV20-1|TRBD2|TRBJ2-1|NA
CSAPGSGRASDEQFF
TGCAGTGCCCCGGGGAGCGGGAGGGCCTCGGATGAGCAGTTCTTC
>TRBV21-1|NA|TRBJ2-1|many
CASSKSASGYNEQFF
TGTGCCAGCAGCAAATCCGCGAGCGGGTACAATGAGCAGTTCTTC
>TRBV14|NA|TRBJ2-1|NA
CASSAGRSVQFF
TGTGCCAGCAGCGCCGGACGGAGTGTGCAGTTCTTC
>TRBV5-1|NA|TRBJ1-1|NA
CASSLGDAYTEAFF
TGCGCCAGCAGCTTGGGGGACGCATACACTGAAGCTTTCTTT
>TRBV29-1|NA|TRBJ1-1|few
CSGTHSDTLAFF
TGCAGCGGGACGCATTCAGACACCCTAGCTTTCTTT
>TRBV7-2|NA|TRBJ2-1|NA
CASSLDGGSGEQFF
TGTGCCAGCAGCTTAGACGGTGGGAGCGGTGAGCAGTTCTTC
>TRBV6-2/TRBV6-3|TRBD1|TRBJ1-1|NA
CASSAPGQGLTEAFF
TGTGCCAGCAGTGCACCGGGACAGGGATTGACTGAAGCTTTCTTT
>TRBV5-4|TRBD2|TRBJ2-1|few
CASSFPTSGNEQFF
TGTGCCAGCAGCTTTCCAACTAGCGGCAATGAGCAGTTCTTC
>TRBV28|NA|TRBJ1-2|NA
CASSSPGPGLDGYTF
TGTGCCAGCAGTTCCCCCGGACCCGGACTGGATGGCTACACCTTC
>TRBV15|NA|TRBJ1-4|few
CATSRGGTNEKLFF
TGTGCCACCAGCAGGGGAGGAACTAATGAAAAACTGTTTTTT
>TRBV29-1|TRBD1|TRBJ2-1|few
CSVAGQGSSYNEQFF
TGCAGCGTCGCGGGACAGGGGAGCTCCTACAATGAGCAGTTCTTC
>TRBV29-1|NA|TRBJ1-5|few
CSVVVGNSNQPQHF
TGCAGCGTTGTGGTTGGGAATAGCAATCAGCCCCAGCATTTT
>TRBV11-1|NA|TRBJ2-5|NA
CASSLGGATRETQYF
TGTGCCAGCAGCTTAGGAGGGGCGACCCGAGAGACCCAGTACTTC
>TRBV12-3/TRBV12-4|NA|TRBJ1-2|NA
CASSFWDNGYTF
TGTGCCAGCAGTTTCTGGGACAATGGCTACACCTTC
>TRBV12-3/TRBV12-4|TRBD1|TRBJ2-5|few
CASSSGQAYQETQYF
TGTGCCAGCAGTTCAGGACAGGCCTACCAAGAGACCCAGTACTTC
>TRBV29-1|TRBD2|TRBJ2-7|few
CSVEVASGRNEQYF
TGCAGCGTTGAAGTGGCTAGCGGGAGGAACGAGCAGTACTTC
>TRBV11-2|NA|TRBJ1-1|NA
CASSLEDARLNTEAFF
TGTGCCAGCAGCTTGGAGGATGCCCGTTTGAACACTGAAGCTTTCTTT
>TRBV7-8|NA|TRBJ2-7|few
CASSLGPGPYEQYF
TGTGCCAGCAGCTTAGGGCCGGGGCCCTACGAGCAGTACTTC
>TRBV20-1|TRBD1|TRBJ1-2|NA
CSATQGAESGYTF
TGCAGTGCTACCCAGGGGGCGGAAAGTGGCTACACCTTC
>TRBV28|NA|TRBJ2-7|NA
CASSLSSDHSYEQYF
TGTGCCAGCAGTTTATCCAGCGACCACTCCTACGAGCAGTACTTC
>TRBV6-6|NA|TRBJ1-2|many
CASTRPNVGYGYTF
TGTGCCAGCACTAGGCCCAATGTAGGGTATGGCTACACCTTC
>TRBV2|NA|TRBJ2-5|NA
CASSGNRRGPETQYF
TGTGCCAGCAGTGGTAACAGGCGAGGTCCGGAGACCCAGTACTTC
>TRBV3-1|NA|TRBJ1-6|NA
CASSQARVRSPLHF
TGTGCCAGCAGCCAAGCCCGGGTCCGGTCCCCCCTCCACTTT